The T cell receptor beta chain described here comes from a study of T-cell reconstitution after alpha-beta-depleted transplantation in children. Unique molecular identifiers were used in preparing the TCRbeta library. One entry per CDR3 protein results from TCRdb running MiXCR on the PCR reads. The table lists hundreds of thousands of distinct CDR3 sequences, under 30% of them singletons. V lost 0 bases, J lost 4 bases, and 15 bases lay in between. In germline, CDR1 is LGHDT, CDR2 YNNKEL (reference sequence). The CDR3 is made up of 16 amino acids. In its sample, this clonotype was seen many times. Antigen unknown. Study results and caveats: Expanded clones from the graft, numbering several hundred, reportedly supplied alpha-beta T cells about two months after transplant. At day 60, the high TCRbeta diversity found in some patients originated from recipient T cells and thymic progenitors that had survived. T cells produced anew were the main source of T-cell counts and diversity one year after transplant.

This chain joins TRBV3-1 and TRBJ1-2; no clear D gene. This clonotype was obtained from a boy in the first two years of life who had a stem cell transplant for acute myeloid leukemia, so the T cells may come from the graft donor. This sample comprised PBMCs, mostly from graft donor cells, obtained 360 days after TCRalphabeta/CD19-depleted stem cell transplant. This CDR3 reads CASSQDKQRLLYGYTF. The CDR3 DNA reads as TGTGCCAGCAGCCAAGATAAACAGAGGCTCCTCTATGGCTACACCTTC. Complete variable domain (other parts from reference TRBV3-1 and TRBJ1-2): DTAVSQTPKYLVTQMGNDKSIKCEQNLGHDTMYWYKQDSKKFLKIMFSYNNKELIINETVPNRFSPKSPDKAHLNLHINSLELGDSAVYFCASSQDKQRLLYGYTFGSGTRLTVV.